This T cell receptor beta chain was observed in a study of blood T cell repertoires in COVID-19 (dated by TCRdb to about 2020). Regarding the study in general: Collaborator samples came from the United States, Italy and Spain and covered acute and convalescent phases of COVID-19. Where HLA class I and class II types were available, the types were taken from metadata supplied by the sample provider, not from assay-based typing. The sample metadata nearly always contained a de-identified subject ID, COVID-19 status, age in years and sex. The dataset comprised deeply sampled blood TCRbeta repertoires from subjects exposed to, actively infected with, or recovered from COVID-19. Samples were obtained from the ongoing ImmuneRACE study (first 160 participants) and from over 1,000 subjects provided by 6 global collaborators. The material from the prospective study consisted of cDNA or gDNA derived from T cells, B-cell-depleted T cells, or PBMCs. The repertoires were released in a freely available public database intended as a resource for research on the immune response to SARS-CoV-2. Overall study outcomes, separate from this receptor: How much clinical and demographic metadata was included differed by source and by participant, and the metadata was provided uncurated.

Taken from cysteine to phenylalanine, the CDR3 has 12 residues. Only the CDR3 portion is preserved as DNA: 36 bases, with reading frame beginning at the first base. Ends trimmed: V by 4 bases, J by 9 bases; bases unmatched to a gene: 2. CDR1 and CDR2, looked up from the germline V gene, are MNHEY and SVGAGI. In Seattle, one collaborating source enrolled patients while the infection was active and tracked those patients longitudinally over the course of disease. Each collaborating institution followed its own protocols to collect whole blood in K2EDTA tubes. For TCRbeta analysis, collaborators shipped samples in one of three forms: frozen whole blood, isolated PBMCs, or DNA extracted from either of those sample types. Of note for this clone: Its antigen specificity is not known. No base quality values were provided; no much bigger clone lies one nucleotide off.

TCRbeta CDR3 regions were amplified from genomic DNA by means of the immunoSEQ Assay, a bias-controlled multiplex PCR. In the original analysis: Within the assay, amplification of reference gene primers was used to estimate how many nucleated cells each sample contained. To quantify the absolute abundance of each unique TCRbeta CDR3 rearrangement, sequence reads were collapsed and filtered. For each sample, productive Simpson clonality was calculated as the square root of Simpson's diversity index across productive rearrangements. As stored in TCRdb, this immuneACCESS dataset retains in-frame rearrangements with V and J assigned. A fraction of the clones does not appear; measured against another copy, unresolved V genes explain less than half of the discrepancy, and the remainder lacks a known reason. For V, J and clone size, that table is used; D and trimming come from the DNA. This sample holds some 370,000 clones; 70% to 90% were observed only once. The ten largest clones add up to roughly 10% of the sample.

The TCR comes from a woman in her thirties with COVID-19, enrolled during active disease. The chain couples TRBV6-5 to TRBJ1-5; 8 central nucleotides agree with TRBD1. The sample was peripheral blood. The base sequence is TGTGCCAGCAGTTCAGGGACAGGGCCCCAGCATTTT. Translated, it reads CASSSGTGPQHF.